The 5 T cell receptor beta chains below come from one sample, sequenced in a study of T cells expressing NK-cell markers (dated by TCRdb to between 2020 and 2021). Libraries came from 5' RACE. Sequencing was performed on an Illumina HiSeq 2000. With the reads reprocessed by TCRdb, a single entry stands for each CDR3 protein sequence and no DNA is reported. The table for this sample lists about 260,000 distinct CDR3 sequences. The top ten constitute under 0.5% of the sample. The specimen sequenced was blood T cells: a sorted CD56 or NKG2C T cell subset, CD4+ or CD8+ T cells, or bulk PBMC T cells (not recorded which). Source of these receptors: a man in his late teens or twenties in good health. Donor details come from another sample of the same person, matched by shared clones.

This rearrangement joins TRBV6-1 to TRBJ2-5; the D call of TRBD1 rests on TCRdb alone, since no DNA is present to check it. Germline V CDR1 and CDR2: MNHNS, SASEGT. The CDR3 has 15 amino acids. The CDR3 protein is CASNPQAATQETQYF.

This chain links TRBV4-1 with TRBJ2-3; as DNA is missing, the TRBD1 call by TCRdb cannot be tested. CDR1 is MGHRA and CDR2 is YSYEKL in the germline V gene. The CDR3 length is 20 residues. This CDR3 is CASSQDGGAGSYTSTDTQYF.

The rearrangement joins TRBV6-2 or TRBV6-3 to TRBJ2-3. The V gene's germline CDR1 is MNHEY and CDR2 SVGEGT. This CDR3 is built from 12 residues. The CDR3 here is CASRLSADTQYF.

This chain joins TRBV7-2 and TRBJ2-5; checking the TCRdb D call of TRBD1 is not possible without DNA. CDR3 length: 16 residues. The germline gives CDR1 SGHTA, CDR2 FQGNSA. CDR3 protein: CASSFISGTTIETQYF.

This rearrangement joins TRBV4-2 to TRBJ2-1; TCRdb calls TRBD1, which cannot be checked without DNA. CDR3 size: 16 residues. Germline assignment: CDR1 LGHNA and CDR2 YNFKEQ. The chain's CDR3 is CAATGGSGSLYNEQFF.